This TCR beta chain was recovered during a study of blood T cell repertoires in COVID-19. At the level of the study: COVID-19 samples collected from the United States, Italy and Spain covered acute and convalescent phases. Nucleic acid was either cDNA or gDNA, and it came from T cells, B-cell-depleted T cells, or PBMCs.

The CDR3 covers 13 residues. Trimming took off 5 bases at V and 6 bases at J, with 13 bases between the two ends. The germline V gene encodes CDR1 SGHTA and CDR2 FQGTGA. Original methodology: Reference gene primers were amplified, and this amplification served to estimate nucleated cell counts. Data came from immunoSEQ multiplex PCR; TCRdb stores just in-frame clones and leaves some out. For V, J and clone size, that table is used; D and trimming come from the DNA. Altogether over 90,000 clones are present, about 87% being singletons, with the ten largest covering roughly 13%. The sequenced material came from peripheral blood. The source of this sequence is a human donor in a cohort sampled during active or convalescent COVID-19. The chain has TRBV7-3 and TRBJ1-1; a weak D match, TRBD1 (5 bases). The CDR3 DNA follows: TGTGCCAGCAGCCCCGGGGGGATTTCTGAAGCTTTCTTT. It codes for CASSPGGISEAFF.